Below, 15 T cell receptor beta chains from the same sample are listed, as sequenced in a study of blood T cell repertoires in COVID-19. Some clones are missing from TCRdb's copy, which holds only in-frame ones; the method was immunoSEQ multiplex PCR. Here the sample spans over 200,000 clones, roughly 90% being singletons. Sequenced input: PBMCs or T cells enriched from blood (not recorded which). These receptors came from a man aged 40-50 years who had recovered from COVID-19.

The CDR3 sequence is CASSLSGSWNTGELFF. The CDR3 DNA reads as TGCGCCAGCAGCTTGTCAGGGTCATGGAACACCGGGGAGCTGTTTTTT. This sequence joins TRBV5-1 and TRBJ2-2; possibly TRBD1 for D (5 bases). Germline assignment: CDR1 SGHRS and CDR2 YFSETQ. V lost 1 base, J lost 1 base, and 11 bases lay in between. The CDR3 extends over 16 amino acids.

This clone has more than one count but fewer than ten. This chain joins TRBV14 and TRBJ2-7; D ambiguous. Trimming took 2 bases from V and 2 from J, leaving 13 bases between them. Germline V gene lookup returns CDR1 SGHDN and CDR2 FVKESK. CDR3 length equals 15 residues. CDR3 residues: CASSQMKTSAYEQYF. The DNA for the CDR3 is TGTGCCAGCAGCCAAATGAAGACATCTGCCTACGAGCAGTACTTC.

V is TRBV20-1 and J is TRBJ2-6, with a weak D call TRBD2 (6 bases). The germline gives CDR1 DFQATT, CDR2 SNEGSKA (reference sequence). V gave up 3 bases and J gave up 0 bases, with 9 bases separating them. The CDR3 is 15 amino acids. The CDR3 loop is CSASVGSSGANVLTF. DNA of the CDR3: TGCAGTGCTAGTGTCGGGAGCTCTGGGGCCAACGTCCTGACTTTC.

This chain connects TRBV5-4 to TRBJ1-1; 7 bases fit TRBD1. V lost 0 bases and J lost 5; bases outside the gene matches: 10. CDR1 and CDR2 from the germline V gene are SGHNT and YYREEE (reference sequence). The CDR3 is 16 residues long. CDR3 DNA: TGTGCCAGCAGCTTGGCGGAGGGGGCGCTCAGGACTGAAGCTTTCTTT. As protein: CASSLAEGALRTEAFF.

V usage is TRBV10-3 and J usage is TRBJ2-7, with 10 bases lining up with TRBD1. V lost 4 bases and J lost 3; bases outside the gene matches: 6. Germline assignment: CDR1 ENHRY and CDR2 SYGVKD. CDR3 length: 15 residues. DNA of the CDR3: TGTGCCATCAGTGCCGGGACAGGGGACTACTACGAGCAGTACTTC. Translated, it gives CAISAGTGDYYEQYF.

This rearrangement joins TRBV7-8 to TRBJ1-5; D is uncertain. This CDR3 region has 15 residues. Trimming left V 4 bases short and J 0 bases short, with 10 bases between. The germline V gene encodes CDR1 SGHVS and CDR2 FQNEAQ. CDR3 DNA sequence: TGTGCCAGCAGCTGGGGAGGTTATAGCAATCAGCCCCAGCATTTT. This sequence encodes CASSWGGYSNQPQHF.

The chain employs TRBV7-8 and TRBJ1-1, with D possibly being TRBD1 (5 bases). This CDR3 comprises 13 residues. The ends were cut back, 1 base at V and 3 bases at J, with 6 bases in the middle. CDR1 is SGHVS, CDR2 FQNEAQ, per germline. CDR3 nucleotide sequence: TGTGCCAGCAGCTTAGTAGGGGACACTGAAGCTTTCTTT. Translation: CASSLVGDTEAFF.

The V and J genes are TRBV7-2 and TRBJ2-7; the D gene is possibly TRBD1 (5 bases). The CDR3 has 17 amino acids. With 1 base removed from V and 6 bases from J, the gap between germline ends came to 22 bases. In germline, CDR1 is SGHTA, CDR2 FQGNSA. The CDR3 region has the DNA TGTGCCAGCAGCTTAGGGCAAGGGGCCCGCCGGCGTGGCGAGCAGTACTTC. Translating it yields CASSLGQGARRRGEQYF.

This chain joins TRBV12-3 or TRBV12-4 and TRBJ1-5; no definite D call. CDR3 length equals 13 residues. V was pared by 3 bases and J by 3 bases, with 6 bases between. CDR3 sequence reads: CASSFNVNQPQHF. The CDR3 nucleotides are TGTGCCAGCAGTTTTAATGTCAATCAGCCCCAGCATTTT.

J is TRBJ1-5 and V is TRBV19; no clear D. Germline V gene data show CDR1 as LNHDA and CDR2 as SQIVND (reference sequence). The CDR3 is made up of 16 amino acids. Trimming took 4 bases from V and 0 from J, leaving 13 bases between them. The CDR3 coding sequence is TGTGCCAGTAGTAAGTTGGAACAGACTAGCAATCAGCCCCAGCATTTT. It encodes CASSKLEQTSNQPQHF.

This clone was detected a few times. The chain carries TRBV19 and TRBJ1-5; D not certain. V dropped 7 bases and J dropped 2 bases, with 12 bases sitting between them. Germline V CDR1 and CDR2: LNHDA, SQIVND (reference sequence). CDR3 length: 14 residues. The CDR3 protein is CASKHQSGNQPQHF. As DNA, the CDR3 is TGTGCCAGTAAACATCAAAGTGGCAATCAGCCCCAGCATTTT.

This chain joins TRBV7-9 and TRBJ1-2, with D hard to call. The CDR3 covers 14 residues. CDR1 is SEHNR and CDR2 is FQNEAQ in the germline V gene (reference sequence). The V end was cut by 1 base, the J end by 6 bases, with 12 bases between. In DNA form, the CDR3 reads TGTGCCAGCAGCTTAGACAGCAAGGTCGATGGCTACACCTTC. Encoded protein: CASSLDSKVDGYTF.

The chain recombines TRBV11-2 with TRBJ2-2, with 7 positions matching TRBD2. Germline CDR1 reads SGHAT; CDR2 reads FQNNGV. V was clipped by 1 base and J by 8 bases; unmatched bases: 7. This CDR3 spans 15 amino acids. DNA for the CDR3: TGTGCCAGCAGCTTAGTAGGCGGGGGAAGGGGGGAGCTGTTTTTT. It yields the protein CASSLVGGGRGELFF.

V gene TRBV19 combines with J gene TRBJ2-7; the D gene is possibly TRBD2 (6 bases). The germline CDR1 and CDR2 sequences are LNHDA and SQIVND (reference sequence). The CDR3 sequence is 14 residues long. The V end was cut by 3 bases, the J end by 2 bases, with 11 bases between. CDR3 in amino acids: CASSMEGSPYEQYF. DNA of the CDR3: TGTGCCAGTAGTATGGAGGGCTCACCCTACGAGCAGTACTTC.

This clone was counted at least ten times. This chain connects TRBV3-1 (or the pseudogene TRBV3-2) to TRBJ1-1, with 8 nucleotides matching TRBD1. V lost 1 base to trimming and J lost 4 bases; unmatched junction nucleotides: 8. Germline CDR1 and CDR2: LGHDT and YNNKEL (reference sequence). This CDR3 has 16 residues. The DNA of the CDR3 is TGTGCCAGCAGCCAAGTCCAAAGGCAGGGGGCCACTGAAGCTTTCTTT. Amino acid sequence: CASSQVQRQGATEAFF.